The clone carrying this T cell receptor beta chain was counted a few times. Its specificity is unknown. CDR3 length: 18 amino acids. Trimming left V 1 base short and J 5 bases short, with 21 bases between. CDR1 is MGHRA and CDR2 is YSYEKL in the germline V gene. Preparation of the TCRbeta library was carried out with unique molecular identifiers. TCRdb ran MiXCR on the PCR reads and lists one entry per CDR3 protein. The sample lists about 980,000 distinct CDR3 sequences, about 30% occurring once. The data originate from a study of T-cell reconstitution after alpha-beta-depleted transplantation in children. Overall study findings and caveats: After transplant, at about two months, alpha-beta T cells were reportedly derived from several hundred expanded graft clones. Certain patients had high TCRbeta diversity at day 60, and it came from recipient T cells and thymic progenitors that survived. Counts and diversity of T cells one year after transplant came mostly from newly produced T cells.

This sequence originates from a boy less than two years old who had a stem cell transplant for SCID, so the T cells may come from the graft donor. The chain joins TRBV4-1 to TRBJ1-3, with D possibly TRBD1 on 6 matching bases. The sequences come from PBMCs, mostly from graft donor cells, collected 360 days after TCRalphabeta/CD19-depleted stem cell transplant. The CDR3 DNA is TGCGCCAGCAGCCAAGCGTCTTCGGGGGGGGCGCGTAGAAACACCATATATTTT. This codes for CASSQASSGGARRNTIYF.